This entry lists 24 T cell receptor beta chains sequenced from one sample in a study of T cells in Graves' hyperthyroidism and ophthalmopathy. It was RNA transcripts that yielded the amplified TCR beta CDR3 regions. A first-round RT-PCR of the TCR CDR3 used the HTBI primer set. From the multiplex PCR reads, TCRdb called clonotypes with MiXCR, one entry per CDR3 protein. The table includes some 600,000 distinct CDR3 sequences, approximately 15% detected once. The source material was blood. All receptors derive from a woman aged 30 to 39 with Graves' hyperthyroidism that later progressed to Graves' ophthalmopathy.

This clonotype has ten or more counts. The rearrangement joins TRBV11-2 to TRBJ1-1; D possibly corresponds to TRBD1 (6 bases). V was pared by 8 bases and J by 3 bases, with 22 bases between. CDR3 length: 16 amino acids. Germline CDR1 reads SGHAT; CDR2 reads FQNNGV. The CDR3 loop is CASLNYSGGPDTEAFF. In DNA, the CDR3 is TGTGCCAGCTTAAACTATTCCGGGGGCCCGGACACTGAAGCTTTCTTT.

This clonotype occurred a few times. A much larger clonotype is one base distant, so this may be a read error. In nucleotides, the CDR3 is TGCAGCGTTGAACGTCGGGGGGTGAGGACTGAAGCTTTCTTT. This sequence encodes CSVERRGVRTEAFF. The gene calls are TRBV29-1 and TRBJ1-1, with D possibly being TRBD1 (5 bases). CDR3 length: 14 amino acids. Between the trimmed V and J ends, which lost 2 bases and 5 bases, there was a span of 15 bases. Germline loops: CDR1 SQVTM, CDR2 ANQGSEA. Together with reference TRBV29-1 and TRBJ1-1, the CDR3 gives the full variable domain: SAVISQKPSRDICQRGTSLTIQCQVDSQVTMMFWYRQQPGQSLTLIATANQGSEATYESGFVIDKFPISRPNLTFSTLTVSNMSPEDSSIYLCSVERRGVRTEAFFGQGTRLTVV.

This clonotype has ten or more counts. This chain connects TRBV5-1 to TRBJ2-7; D possibly corresponds to TRBD1 (5 bases). The CDR3 loop spans 13 amino acids. Germline CDR1 and CDR2: SGHRS and YFSETQ. Trimming removed 5 bases from V and 0 bases from J, with 9 bases in between. CDR3 nucleotides: TGCGCCAGCAGACAGACAGTCTCCTACGAGCAGTACTTC. Its translation: CASRQTVSYEQYF.

This clonotype was counted ten times or more. J is TRBJ2-1 and V is TRBV18, with a possible D match to TRBD2 (6 bases). Germline lookup yields CDR1 KGHSH and CDR2 LQKENI. V was pared by 1 base and J by 1 base, with 8 bases between. The CDR3 spans 15 residues. CDR3 protein: CASSPLSGSYNEQFF. The CDR3 DNA follows: TGTGCCAGCTCACCACTAAGCGGGTCCTACAATGAGCAGTTCTTC.

In its sample, this clonotype was seen a few times. The CDR3 nucleotides read TGCAGCGCGCAGGCTCAGGGTCAGCCCCAGCATTTT. This sequence encodes CSAQAQGQPQHF. V gene TRBV29-1 combines with J gene TRBJ1-5; D is possibly TRBD1 (5 bases). Germline V gene sequence: CDR1 SQVTM, CDR2 ANQGSEA. The CDR3 contains 12 residues. Trimming removed 7 bases from V and 6 bases from J, with 13 bases in between. The full variable domain, in which reference TRBV29-1 and TRBJ1-5 provide the parts outside the CDR3, is SAVISQKPSRDICQRGTSLTIQCQVDSQVTMMFWYRQQPGQSLTLIATANQGSEATYESGFVIDKFPISRPNLTFSTLTVSNMSPEDSSIYLCSAQAQGQPQHFGDGTRLSIL.

The rearrangement joins TRBV2 to TRBJ1-4; 9 nucleotides line up with TRBD1. With 6 bases clipped from V and 8 bases from J, the junction kept 22 bases outside the gene matches. The CDR3 runs to 19 residues. The germline gives CDR1 SNHLY, CDR2 FYNNEI. The DNA for the CDR3 is TGTGCCAGCAGCAGCCGGGACAGGGAACAAGATGGTAGGAGGGAAAAACTGTTTTTT. Amino acids: CASSSRDREQDGRREKLFF.

This clonotype was counted between two and nine times. The chain carries TRBV20-1 and TRBJ2-7; D is unclear. Trimming cost V 0 bases and J 3 bases, with 9 bases left between them. Germline lookup yields CDR1 DFQATT and CDR2 SNEGSKA (reference sequence). The CDR3 totals 13 residues. CDR3 DNA: TGCAGTGCTAGAGATCAGTCTTACTACGAGCAGTACTTC. Translated: CSARDQSYYEQYF.

This clonotype was detected many times. V and J are TRBV20-1 and TRBJ2-5; possible D gene TRBD2, 5 bases. Germline V gene lookup returns CDR1 DFQATT and CDR2 SNEGSKA (reference sequence). This CDR3 spans 13 amino acids. Trimming took off 7 bases at V and 3 bases at J, with 15 bases between the two ends. The CDR3 sequence is CSVRGAMKETQYF. The CDR3 DNA is TGCAGTGTTCGGGGAGCTATGAAAGAGACCCAGTACTTC.

The chain has TRBV5-1 and TRBJ2-1; no firm D call. The CDR3 is 15 amino acids. The V end was cut by 4 bases, the J end by 0 bases, with 11 bases between. Per germline, CDR1 SGHRS and CDR2 YFSETQ. CDR3 residues: CASSDPGSSYNEQFF. CDR3 bases: TGCGCCAGCAGCGACCCGGGCAGCTCCTACAATGAGCAGTTCTTC.

For this clonotype: A much larger clone lies one base from this, so it may be a read error. V gene TRBV18 combines with J gene TRBJ2-1; TRBD2 matches 13 bases. Germline-derived CDR1 and CDR2 are KGHSH and LQKENI. This CDR3 contains 18 residues. CDR3 nucleotide sequence: TGTGCCGGCTCACCGAGGACTAGCGGGAGCCGGTTTAGGAATGAGCAGTTCTTC. It encodes CAGSPRTSGSRFRNEQFF.

This clonotype came up many times. The J gene is TRBJ1-2, the V gene TRBV15; D possibly corresponds to TRBD1 (6 bases). From germline, CDR1 is LNHNV and CDR2 YYDKDF (reference sequence). The length of the CDR3 is 16 residues. V lost 0 bases, J lost 6 bases, and 17 bases lay in between. Here the CDR3 reads CATSRDVGGSPNGYTF. Written as DNA, the CDR3 is TGTGCCACCAGCAGAGATGTGGGGGGCTCCCCCAATGGCTACACCTTC.

This clonotype was seen repeatedly, ten times or more. The chain combines TRBV12-3 or TRBV12-4 with TRBJ2-2; 10 nucleotides agree with TRBD2. V was clipped by 5 bases and J by 7 bases; unmatched bases: 4. The CDR3 is made up of 14 amino acids. DNA for the CDR3: TGTGCCAGCAGTGCGGGACTAGCGAACGGGGAGCTGTTTTTT. Translation: CASSAGLANGELFF.

This clonotype was recorded many times. The J gene is TRBJ2-5, the V gene TRBV13, with TRBD2 as a possible D gene (6 bases). This CDR3 region has 17 residues. V lost 5 bases, J lost 4 bases, and 23 bases lay in between. Germline values: CDR1 PRHDT, CDR2 FYEKMQ (reference sequence). CDR3 amino acids: CASSPPLQTRPSETQYF. CDR3 nucleotides: TGTGCCAGCAGCCCGCCCCTTCAGACTAGACCCTCAGAGACCCAGTACTTC. Full variable domain (rest looked up from reference TRBV13 and TRBJ2-5): AAGVIQSPRHLIKEKRETATLKCYPIPRHDTVYWYQQGPGQDPQFLISFYEKMQSDKGSIPDRFSAQQFSDYHSELNMSSLELGDSALYFCASSPPLQTRPSETQYFGPGTRLLVL.

This clonotype was seen repeatedly, ten times or more. The chain employs TRBV12-5 and TRBJ1-1, with unresolved D. This CDR3 region has 10 residues. Germline CDR1 reads LGHNT; CDR2 reads FRNRAP. Trimming stripped 0 bases from V and 12 bases from J, with 5 bases between. DNA of the CDR3: TGTGCTAGTGGTTTGGTACTCCCTTTCTTT. Translation: CASGLVLPFF.

The chain recombines TRBV6-1 with TRBJ1-2, with 7 bases aligning to TRBD1. After removal of 7 bases from V and 0 bases from J, the junction contained 14 bases not matched to a gene. CDR3 length equals 17 residues. Germline V gene lookup returns CDR1 MNHNS and CDR2 SASEGT. This CDR3 is CASKRWDSSSSNYGYTF. The CDR3 DNA sequence: TGTGCCAGCAAGAGATGGGACAGCAGTTCATCTAACTATGGCTACACCTTC.

This clonotype was counted only a few times. The V and J genes are TRBV14 and TRBJ2-6; the D is unclear. V was pared by 3 bases and J by 0 bases, with 21 bases between. Germline-derived CDR1 and CDR2 are SGHDN and FVKESK. The CDR3 consists of 20 residues. The CDR3 DNA reads TGTGCCAGCAGCCATGTTGGCAGGTCTTGGCATAGCTCTGGGGCCAACGTCCTGACTTTC. Translated, it gives CASSHVGRSWHSSGANVLTF.

The rearrangement links TRBV11-2 to TRBJ2-2, with 11 bases fitting TRBD2. Germline V gene data show CDR1 as SGHAT and CDR2 as FQNNGV. The CDR3 sequence is 22 residues long. V shed 6 bases and J 0 bases; nucleotides not matched to a gene: 21. In DNA form, the CDR3 reads TGTGCCAGCAGTCCCAAGGGGTTGACTAGCGGGACTCGGGGTACGAACACCGGGGAGCTGTTTTTT. Its translation is CASSPKGLTSGTRGTNTGELFF.

This clonotype came up many times. This chain joins TRBV12-3 or TRBV12-4 and TRBJ1-4, with D hard to call. This CDR3 comprises 16 residues. V gave up 0 bases and J gave up 3 bases, with 11 bases separating them. The CDR3, as DNA: TGTGCCAGCAGTTTAGCGCGATTGCAACCTAATGAAAAACTGTTTTTT. This translates into CASSLARLQPNEKLFF.

Turning to this clonotype: A read error may explain this, as a much larger clone is one base away. The chain is built from TRBV20-1 and TRBJ2-3; the D gene is possibly TRBD1 (6 bases). The germline gives CDR1 DFQATT, CDR2 SNEGSKA (reference sequence). This CDR3 contains 16 residues. This CDR3 is CSATRTAGDITDTQDF. CDR3 in DNA: TGCAGTGCTACCAGGACGGCAGGGGATATTACAGATACGCAGGATTTT.

Worth noting for this clonotype: This sequence may be a read error, since a much larger clone differs from it by one base. The chain uses TRBV19 and TRBJ1-1; D gene uncertain. Looked up from germline, CDR1 is LNHDA and CDR2 is SQIVND (reference sequence). There are 17 residues in the CDR3. The V gene lost 1 base and the J gene lost 2 bases, with 17 bases spanning the gap. CDR3 in DNA: TGTGCCAGTAGTATAGCTCTCTTCGGTGTGGGAAACACTGAAGCTTTCTTT. Translating gives CASSIALFGVGNTEAFF. The variable domain in full, with the rest retrieved from reference TRBV19 and TRBJ1-1, is DGGITQSPKYLFRKEGQNVTLSCEQNLNHDAMYWYRQDPGQGLRLIYYSQIVNDFQKGDIAEGYSVSREKKESFPLTVTSAQKNPTAFYLCASSIALFGVGNTEAFFGQGTRLTVV.

The sample holds many counts of this clonotype. The J gene is TRBJ1-4, the V gene TRBV20-1; 7 bases are shared with TRBD1. The CDR3 runs 14 residues. V dropped 2 bases and J dropped 5; count of bases not matched to a gene: 5. Germline values: CDR1 DFQATT, CDR2 SNEGSKA (reference sequence). The CDR3 region is CSARPDRLNEKLFF. CDR3 nucleotide sequence: TGCAGTGCTAGACCGGACAGGTTGAATGAAAAACTGTTTTTT.

This clonotype occurred a few times. The rearrangement links TRBV5-1 to TRBJ1-2; perhaps TRBD1 as D (6 bases). V lost 0 bases and J 7 bases, leaving 16 bases between the germline ends. CDR3 length: 15 amino acids. Per germline, CDR1 SGHRS and CDR2 YFSETQ. The DNA for the CDR3 is TGCGCCAGCAGCTTGGTCCAGGGGAGGGCAGGTGGCTACACCTTC. Amino acid sequence: CASSLVQGRAGGYTF.

This clonotype was detected many times. The chain combines TRBV6-1 with TRBJ2-7; D uncertain. Germline values: CDR1 MNHNS, CDR2 SASEGT. The length of the CDR3 is 16 residues. V dropped 10 bases and J dropped 2 bases, with 24 bases sitting between them. The CDR3 DNA reads as TGTGCCACCATTGGCCGGGTGACAAGTGGGGCCTACGAGCAGTACTTC. Its translation: CATIGRVTSGAYEQYF.

This clonotype was seen ten or more times. The V gene is TRBV7-2, the J gene TRBJ2-1, with D possibly matching TRBD1 (5 bases). The CDR3 has 13 residues. V lost 5 bases and J lost 5, with 10 bases in between. From germline, CDR1 is SGHTA and CDR2 FQGNSA. CDR3 amino acids: CASSGRANNEQFF. The CDR3 nucleotides read TGTGCCAGCAGCGGCAGGGCCAACAATGAGCAGTTCTTC.